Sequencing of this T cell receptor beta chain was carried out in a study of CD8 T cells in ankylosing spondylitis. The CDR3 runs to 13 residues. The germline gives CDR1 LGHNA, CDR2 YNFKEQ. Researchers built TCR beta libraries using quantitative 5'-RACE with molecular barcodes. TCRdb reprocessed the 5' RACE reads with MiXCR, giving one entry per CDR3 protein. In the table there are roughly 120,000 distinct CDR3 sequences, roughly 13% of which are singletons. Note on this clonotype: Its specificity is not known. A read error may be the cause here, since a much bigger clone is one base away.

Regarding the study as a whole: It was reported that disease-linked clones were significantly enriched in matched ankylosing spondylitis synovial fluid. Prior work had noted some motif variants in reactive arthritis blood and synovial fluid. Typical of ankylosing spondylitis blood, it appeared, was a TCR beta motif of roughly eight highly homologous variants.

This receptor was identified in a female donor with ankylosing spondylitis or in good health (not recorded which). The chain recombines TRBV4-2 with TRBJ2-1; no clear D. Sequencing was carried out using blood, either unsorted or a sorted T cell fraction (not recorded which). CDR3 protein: CASNQDSGNEQFF. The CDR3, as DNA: TGTGCCAGCAACCAAGATTCCGGCAATGAGCAGTTCTTC.